Below, 8 T cell receptor beta chains from the same sample are listed, as sequenced in a study of shared clonotypes between healthy human individuals. Measured with immunoSEQ multiplex PCR; TCRdb has only the in-frame clones, and not every one. Of around 720,000 clones listed, roughly 73% are singletons. Sequencing used memory CD4+ T cells sorted from blood. Subset given: CD45RA-negative fraction. The receptors here all came from a woman under 40 in good health.

CDR3: CASSLGQANYGYTF. CDR3 bases: TGTGCCAGCAGCTTGGGACAGGCTAACTATGGCTACACCTTC. The V gene is TRBV5-5, the J gene TRBJ1-2, with a tentative D call TRBD1 (6 bases). V was shortened by 0 bases and J by 0 bases, with 6 bases between the two germline ends. CDR3 length: 14 amino acids. Germline assignment: CDR1 SGHKS and CDR2 YYEKEE (reference sequence).

V gene TRBV19 combines with J gene TRBJ1-4, with 10 bases identical to TRBD1. Germline V CDR1 and CDR2: LNHDA, SQIVND (reference sequence). Losses at the gene ends were 9 bases for V and 2 bases for J; bases not matched to a gene: 6. This CDR3 region has 15 residues. The chain's CDR3 is CASRDRGRTNEKLFF. In DNA, the CDR3 is TGTGCCAGCAGGGACAGGGGAAGGACTAATGAAAAACTGTTTTTT.

This chain links TRBV6-5 with TRBJ1-1; the D is unclear. Germline V gene sequence: CDR1 MNHEY, CDR2 SVGAGI. The germline V and J ends were trimmed by 6 bases and 0 bases, with 8 bases remaining between them. The CDR3 extends over 13 amino acids. DNA for the CDR3: TGTGCCAGCAGAAAAACGATGAACACTGAAGCTTTCTTT. Translating gives CASRKTMNTEAFF.

The gene calls are TRBV5-4 and TRBJ2-2, with TRBD1 matching over 7 bases. The CDR3 loop spans 15 amino acids. The ends lost 3 bases at V and 1 base at J; junction bases unmatched: 3. Germline V lookup: CDR1 SGHNT, CDR2 YYREEE (reference sequence). The DNA of the CDR3 is TGTGCCAGCAGCTCCAGGGGGAGGAACACCGGGGAGCTGTTTTTT. Translation: CASSSRGRNTGELFF.

The V call is TRBV11-3, the J call TRBJ2-1; TRBD2 aligns across 7 bases. Germline CDR1 is SGHNT and CDR2 is YENEEA. The CDR3 sequence is 14 residues long. J gave up 2 bases and V 5 bases, and 3 bases lay outside the gene matches. The CDR3: CASSPTSAYNEQFF. CDR3 DNA sequence: TGTGCCAGCAGCCCTACTAGCGCCTACAATGAGCAGTTCTTC. Full variable domain (remainder filled in from reference TRBV11-3 and TRBJ2-1): EAGVVQSPRYKIIEKKQPVAFWCNPISGHNTLYWYLQNLGQGPELLIRYENEEAVDDSQLPKDRFSAERLKGVDSTLKIQPAELGDSAVYLCASSPTSAYNEQFFGPGTRLTVL.

The J gene is TRBJ2-1, the V gene TRBV2, with 8 bases identical to TRBD2. Germline values: CDR1 SNHLY, CDR2 FYNNEI. The CDR3 is made up of 16 amino acids. The J segment lost 2 bases and the V segment lost 6 bases, leaving 9 bases of the junction unmatched. CDR3 sequence reads: CASRVESGSTYNEQFF. The CDR3 DNA sequence: TGTGCCAGCAGAGTCGAAAGCGGGAGTACCTACAATGAGCAGTTCTTC.

The rearrangement uses TRBV7-9 and TRBJ2-5; D unclear. Looked up from germline, CDR1 is SEHNR and CDR2 is FQNEAQ (reference sequence). The CDR3 covers 11 residues. The germline V and J ends were trimmed by 5 bases and 12 bases, with 13 bases remaining between them. CDR3 bases: TGTGCCAGCAGCCACGGGCCTGAGAAGTACTTC. It is translated as CASSHGPEKYF.

A single count supports this clone. The rearrangement joins TRBV7-9 to TRBJ2-7; D is uncertain. The CDR3 spans 12 residues. Deletions cut 8 bases from V and 5 bases from J, with 13 bases between. Germline V gives CDR1 SEHNR, CDR2 FQNEAQ (reference sequence). In nucleotides, the CDR3 is TGTGCCAGCTCCACGAGCTGGAACGAGCAGTACTTC. It specifies CASSTSWNEQYF.